This is a list of T cell receptor beta chains from one sample in a study of human T cells and chemical hapten exposure. TCRdb called the RACE reads again in MiXCR, with one record for every CDR3 protein. The sample contains more than 150,000 distinct CDR3 sequences, 30% of which appear only once. This specimen was whole blood, taken in connection with sensitization to the hapten diphenylcyclopropenone (DPC). The receptors derive from a young woman with alopecia areata. Some clones in this sample may be carry-over from other donors' samples. The CDR3 runs from the conserved cysteine through the conserved F or W. D genes are given only for firm matches. Clone size is not always given. Where it is, it says once, few, many or a class for expanded clones.

j_call	clone_size	v_call	d_call	cdr3_nt	cdr3_aa
TRBJ2-3	.	TRBV28	.	TGTGCCAGCAGTTTATTTGATTCGTTAGAATTTGATACGCAGTATTTT	CASSLFDSLEFDTQYF
TRBJ1-2	few	TRBV7-9	TRBD1	TGTGCCAGCAGCTTAGGGGGACAGAACTATGGCTACACCTTC	CASSLGGQNYGYTF
TRBJ2-3	.	TRBV5-1	TRBD2	TGCGCCAGCAGCTTGGGATCTAGCGGGGGGCTTGATACGCAGTATTTT	CASSLGSSGGLDTQYF
TRBJ1-6	few	TRBV7-8	.	TGTGCCAGCAGCCGAGGGTCCAGTCCCCTGATTAATTCACCCCTCCACTTT	CASSRGSSPLINSPLHF
TRBJ2-3	.	TRBV5-1	.	TGCGCCAGCAAAGGGAGCCGGGGCGATAGCACAGATACGCAGTATTTT	CASKGSRGDSTDTQYF
TRBJ2-1	few	TRBV18	TRBD2	TGTGCCAGCTCACCCAGCGGGGGGCGCCCGAATGAGCAGTTCTTC	CASSPSGGRPNEQFF
TRBJ1-5	.	TRBV6-1	.	TGTGCCAGCAGTGAAGCCAATCGTCAGCCCCAGCATTTT	CASSEANRQPQHF
TRBJ1-5	many	TRBV6-5	.	TGTGCCAGCAGCCAGGGAAGCAATCAGCCCCAGCATTTT	CASSQGSNQPQHF
TRBJ2-4	.	TRBV28	.	TGTGCCAGCACCCAGGGGGGGGGAGCCAAAAACATTCAGTACTTC	CASTQGGGAKNIQYF
TRBJ2-1	few	TRBV9	TRBD2	TGTGCCAGCAGCGTAGATCCGGGGGGGGGCCTTCGGAATGAGCAGTTCTTC	CASSVDPGGGLRNEQFF
TRBJ2-1	.	TRBV6-6	.	TGTGCCAGCAGTCTCCTCAGGGGCTCCTACAATGAGCAGTTCTTC	CASSLLRGSYNEQFF
TRBJ2-1	few	TRBV7-8	TRBD2	TGTGCCAGCAGCTCCCTGCGGGGGGCCCTCTACAATGAGCAGTTCTTC	CASSSLRGALYNEQFF
TRBJ1-3	few	TRBV4-3	.	TGCGCCAGCAGCCAATGGGGCAAAGCGGACACCATATATTTT	CASSQWGKADTIYF
TRBJ1-6	.	TRBV20-1	TRBD1	TGCAGTGCTAGACCCCCGGGACAGGGGATTGGGGCACCCCTCCACTTT	CSARPPGQGIGAPLHF
TRBJ1-5	.	TRBV2	.	TGTGCCAGCAGGCTCGACAGCGCCAATCAGCCCCAGCATTTT	CASRLDSANQPQHF
TRBJ2-3	few	TRBV12-3/TRBV12-4	TRBD2	TGTGCCAGCAGTATAGCGGGAGCCATCACAGATACGCAGTATTTT	CASSIAGAITDTQYF
TRBJ2-3	.	TRBV24-1	TRBD2	TGTGCCACCATGTCAGCGGGGGCAGGGGATACGCAGTATTTT	CATMSAGAGDTQYF
TRBJ1-5	few	TRBV5-5	.	TGTGCCAGCAGCTTGGGGGATCTCGGCAATCAGCCCCAGCATTTT	CASSLGDLGNQPQHF
TRBJ2-5	few	TRBV3-1	.	TGTGCCAGCAGCCTTAACGGACCAGAACAAGAGACCCAGTACTTC	CASSLNGPEQETQYF
TRBJ2-7	few	TRBV19	TRBD2	TGTGCCAGTAGTAGTGGACTAGCGCGTGAGCAGTACTTC	CASSSGLAREQYF
TRBJ1-2	few	TRBV29-1	TRBD1	TGCAGCGTCTTTGGGACAGCATATGGCTACACCTTC	CSVFGTAYGYTF
TRBJ1-6	few	TRBV6-5	.	TGTGCCAGCAGCCCACAGAATAATTCACCCCTCCACTTT	CASSPQNNSPLHF
TRBJ2-7	.	TRBV9	TRBD2	TGTGCCAGCAGCCCCGGACTAGCGGGACTCTACGAGCAGTACTTC	CASSPGLAGLYEQYF
TRBJ1-6	few	TRBV9	.	TGTGCCAGCAGCGTTTTCTATCAAGATTCACCCCTCCACTTT	CASSVFYQDSPLHF
TRBJ1-1	few	TRBV20-1	.	TGCAGTGCTAGAGTGGGGGTGGCCGGTAGATCTTTCTTT	CSARVGVAGRSFF
TRBJ1-3	.	TRBV11-2	.	TGTGCCAGCAGCTTATTGAGGCACCGAAAGTCTGGAAACACCATATATTTT	CASSLLRHRKSGNTIYF
TRBJ1-1	.	TRBV12-3/TRBV12-4	TRBD1	TGTGCCAGCAGGGACAGGGGATCATCTGAAGCTTTCTTT	CASRDRGSSEAFF
TRBJ2-7	.	TRBV7-2	TRBD1	TGTGCCAGCAGCTTAGTCAAGGGGGCGGGCGAGCAGTACTTC	CASSLVKGAGEQYF
TRBJ2-7	few	TRBV7-9	.	TGTGCCAGCAGCATTACAGGGTCCGAGCAGTACTTC	CASSITGSEQYF
TRBJ1-1	few	TRBV11-1	.	TGTGCCAGCAGCTTTGGGGGCGGGAACACTGAAGCTTTCTTT	CASSFGGGNTEAFF
TRBJ2-4	many	TRBV29-1	.	TGCAGCGTTGAACATGGGGTGGACATTCAGTACTTC	CSVEHGVDIQYF
TRBJ2-1	.	TRBV20-1	.	TGCAGTGCTAGTATGGCTAGTAGACGGTTCGGTGAGCAGTTCTTC	CSASMASRRFGEQFF
TRBJ1-5	few	TRBV12-3/TRBV12-4	.	TGTGCCAGCAGTTTACTCCCGGGGCATAGCAATCAGCCCCAGCATTTT	CASSLLPGHSNQPQHF
TRBJ2-7	.	TRBV2	.	TGTGCCAGCAGTACAGACCTGTCTCCGAGCTCCTACGAGCAGTACTTC	CASSTDLSPSSYEQYF
TRBJ1-1	.	TRBV28	.	TGTGCCAGCACCTTACTACAGGGACGTGCTGAAGCTTTCTTT	CASTLLQGRAEAFF
TRBJ2-7	.	TRBV25-1	.	TGTGCCAGCAGTGAGTGGTACGAGCAGTACTTC	CASSEWYEQYF
TRBJ2-2	.	TRBV10-2	TRBD2	TGCGCCAGCAGTGACATCACTAGCGTCGGCACCGGGGAGCTGTTTTTT	CASSDITSVGTGELFF
TRBJ2-7	few	TRBV28	TRBD1	TGTGCCAGCAGCGTTCCGGGACAGCCCTCCTACGAGCAGTACTTC	CASSVPGQPSYEQYF
TRBJ1-1	.	TRBV28	.	TGTGCCAGCAGTTTGACAGATCGGGCTGAAGCTTTCTTT	CASSLTDRAEAFF
TRBJ2-1	.	TRBV6-2/TRBV6-3	TRBD2	TGTGCCAGCAGTCCTTTAGCGGGGGCCACTACCTACAATGAGCAGTTCTTC	CASSPLAGATTYNEQFF
TRBJ2-7	.	TRBV11-1	TRBD2	TGTGCCAGCAGCTTTGCTAGCGGAGGGCCCTACGAGCAGTACTTC	CASSFASGGPYEQYF
TRBJ1-1	.	TRBV29-1	TRBD1	TGCAGCGTTGAAGACCGAGGGACAGGGGGTAGGACTGAAGCTTTCTTT	CSVEDRGTGGRTEAFF
TRBJ2-1	.	TRBV7-6	.	TGTGCCAGCAGCCAGCGGCAGGGGCAGAGCTCCTACAATGAGCAGTTCTTC	CASSQRQGQSSYNEQFF
TRBJ1-1	few	TRBV4-1	.	TGCGCCAGCAGCCAAGAGGATACAGGCCCCTTGGACACTGAAGCTTTCTTT	CASSQEDTGPLDTEAFF
TRBJ2-6	few	TRBV11-2	.	TGTGCCAGCAGCCCCGGACCGTCCTCTGGGGCCAACGTCCTGACTTTC	CASSPGPSSGANVLTF
TRBJ2-6	.	TRBV5-1	.	TGCGCCAGCAGCTTGGCAGACTCTGGGGCCAACGTCCTGACTTTC	CASSLADSGANVLTF
TRBJ2-7	.	TRBV6-5	.	TGTGCCAGCAGTACCAGGGACGAGCAGTACTTC	CASSTRDEQYF